What follows describes a single T cell receptor (beta chain). The sample belongs to a study of blood T cell repertoires in COVID-19. Trimming pared 4 bases from V and 8 bases from J, leaving 18 bases between. There are 15 residues in the CDR3. CDR1 is SEHNR, CDR2 FQNEAQ, per germline (reference sequence). Produced via immunoSEQ multiplex PCR; TCRdb's table is partial and in-frame only. This table holds 190,000 or so clones, about 85% found once. The sequencing input was PBMCs or T cells enriched from blood (not recorded which). The sequence was obtained from a woman aged 30 to 39 who had recovered from COVID-19. The chain couples TRBV7-9 to TRBJ2-1, with D perhaps matching TRBD2 (7 bases). This CDR3 is CASSYPRGAVDEQFF. DNA for the CDR3: TGTGCCAGCAGCTATCCTCGGGGGGCGGTGGATGAGCAGTTCTTC.